Included here is one TCR beta chain sequence, with context. The target antigen is unknown. The sample originates from a study of cytomegalovirus exposure and HLA in healthy donors. Trimming took 7 bases from V and 10 from J, leaving 11 bases between them. Germline V lookup: CDR1 SNHLY, CDR2 FYNNEI. The CDR3 runs 11 residues. General study results and limits: Apart from CMV serostatus, no immune exposure information was available.

Primers for the PCR totalled 60 Vbeta and 13 Jbeta. Only in-frame clones appear in the TCRdb table, and some are missing; sequencing was by immunoSEQ multiplex PCR. The sample totals 180,000 or so clones; its top ten clones hold about 0.81%. These donors, healthy bone marrow donors, were studied. The gene calls are TRBV2 and TRBJ2-1, with D tentatively TRBD2 (6 bases). The sequenced material came from PBMCs. This receptor was obtained from a woman aged 18-29 years in good health and CMV-seropositive. CDR3 bases: TGTGCCAGCATAGTCGGGAGCGAGCAGTTCTTC. It specifies CASIVGSEQFF.